Listed here are 11 T cell receptor beta chains from one sample, sequenced in a study of T cell responses to AZD1222 COVID-19 vaccine. TCRdb keeps only in-frame clones here, not all; method: immunoSEQ multiplex PCR. This sample has about 82,000 clones, with roughly four fifths found just once. The material was peripheral blood, obtained 28 days after the second AZD1222 dose. All receptors come from an adult who received the AZD1222 COVID-19 vaccine.

This clone occurred once. The rearrangement joins TRBV30 to TRBJ1-5, with TRBD1 matching over 7 bases. Germline lookup yields CDR1 GTSNPN and CDR2 SVGIG (reference sequence). V gave up 2 bases and J gave up 3 bases; unmatched junction bases: 7. The CDR3 totals 15 residues. CDR3 sequence reads: CAWSRTGTNNQPQHF. The CDR3 bases are TGTGCCTGGAGTCGGACAGGTACGAACAATCAGCCCCAGCATTTT.

The V and J genes are TRBV7-6 and TRBJ2-2; 10 bases agree with TRBD2. This CDR3 is built from 19 residues. The V segment lost 2 bases and the J segment 0 bases; nucleotides outside the gene matches: 9. CDR1 SGHVS and CDR2 FNYEAQ come from the germline V gene. Here the CDR3 DNA reads TGTGCCAGCAGCTTACCCCTAGCGGGAGTACCTTCGAACACCGGGGAGCTGTTTTTT. This gives the protein CASSLPLAGVPSNTGELFF.

The V gene is TRBV5-6, the J gene TRBJ1-6, with D hard to call. The CDR3 is 16 amino acids. Germline V CDR1 and CDR2: SGHDT, YYEEEE. Between the trimmed V and J ends, which lost 4 bases and 7 bases, there was a span of 18 bases. The CDR3, as DNA: TGTGCCAGCAGCATCGACCCCAGAAATAGAAATTCACCCCTCCACTTT. Protein product: CASSIDPRNRNSPLHF.

The chain combines TRBV7-9 with TRBJ1-6, with D possibly TRBD1 on 5 matching bases. The CDR3 has 15 residues. V was cut by 5 bases and J by 10 bases, with 18 bases left in between. CDR1 is SEHNR and CDR2 is FQNEAQ in the germline V gene (reference sequence). CDR3 in DNA: TGTGCCAGCAGCCTCCAGGCAGGGCAGGACTCACCCCTCCACTTT. This encodes CASSLQAGQDSPLHF.

The chain uses TRBV5-4 and TRBJ2-2; the match to TRBD2 covers 12 bases. The CDR3 is 16 residues long. Germline lookup yields CDR1 SGHNT and CDR2 YYREEE (reference sequence). Unmatched junction bases numbered 4, after V lost 1 base and J lost 6 bases. The CDR3 loop reads CASSLWASGRAGELFF. The CDR3 DNA is TGTGCCAGCAGCTTGTGGGCTAGCGGGAGGGCCGGGGAGCTGTTTTTT.

This chain links TRBV27 with TRBJ2-1, with a tentative D call TRBD2 (5 bases). In germline, CDR1 is MNHEY, CDR2 SMNVEV (reference sequence). This CDR3 comprises 15 residues. V was trimmed by 3 bases and J by 6 bases, leaving 15 bases between them. The CDR3 here is CASSFLRQRANEQFF. In DNA form, the CDR3 reads TGTGCCAGCAGTTTTCTTCGGCAGAGGGCCAATGAGCAGTTCTTC.

The genes are TRBV6-6 and TRBJ1-1, with unresolved D. Per the germline V gene, CDR1 is MNHNY and CDR2 is SVGAGI (reference sequence). Trimming removed 5 bases at V and 0 bases at J, with 7 bases between. The CDR3 runs 13 residues. In nucleotides, the CDR3 is TGTGCCAGCAGTGACACCATGAACACTGAAGCTTTCTTT. Translated: CASSDTMNTEAFF.

The rearrangement joins TRBV7-6 to TRBJ2-1; D ambiguous. Trimming removed 0 bases from V and 10 bases from J, with 7 bases in between. CDR1 is SGHVS and CDR2 is FNYEAQ in the germline V gene. The CDR3 spans 12 residues. Here the CDR3 DNA reads TGTGCCAGCAGCTTAGCGCCCTGGGAGCAGTTCTTC. Its protein is CASSLAPWEQFF.

The chain has TRBV9 and TRBJ2-1; possible D gene TRBD2, 5 bases. Per the germline V gene, CDR1 is SGDLS and CDR2 is YYNGEE. Deletions cut 4 bases from V and 0 bases from J, with 11 bases between. The CDR3 spans 15 residues. The CDR3 reads CASSYRTGSYNEQFF. For the CDR3, the DNA is TGTGCCAGCAGCTATCGGACTGGCTCCTACAATGAGCAGTTCTTC. The whole variable domain, filled in from reference TRBV9 and TRBJ2-1, reads DSGVTQTPKHLITATGQRVTLRCSPRSGDLSVYWYQQSLDQGLQFLIQYYNGEERAKGNILERFSAQQFPDLHSELNLSSLELGDSALYFCASSYRTGSYNEQFFGPGTRLTVL.

V gene TRBV3-1 (or the pseudogene TRBV3-2) combines with J gene TRBJ2-3; 8 bases map to TRBD2. The trim removed 1 base at V and 4 bases at J, leaving 4 bases unmatched. The germline gives CDR1 LGHDT, CDR2 YNNKEL (reference sequence). This CDR3 is built from 15 residues. The CDR3 nucleotides read TGTGCCAGCAGCCAAGGCGGGAGGCTGGCAGATACGCAGTATTTT. Translating gives CASSQGGRLADTQYF.

The chain couples TRBV5-6 to TRBJ2-1; 8 bases match TRBD1. This CDR3 comprises 14 residues. The V gene end was trimmed by 5 bases and the J gene end by 5 bases; junction bases not matched to a gene: 6. Germline CDR1 reads SGHDT; CDR2 reads YYEEEE. The CDR3 DNA sequence: TGTGCCAGCAGGCCGGGACAGGCCCACAATGAGCAGTTCTTC. Residues: CASRPGQAHNEQFF.